This T cell receptor (beta chain) comes out of a study of response to subunit inactivated influenza vaccine. TCRdb itself ran the RT-PCR reads through MiXCR, one entry per CDR3 protein. This table has about 540,000 distinct CDR3 sequences, roughly a quarter appearing once. The V gene's germline CDR1 is MNHNS and CDR2 SASEGT. V was pared by 6 bases and J by 8 bases, with 19 bases between. This CDR3 contains 14 residues. This same sample was also part of a study on T cells expressing NK-cell markers. That paper states: With UMIs, 5'RACE template switching was used to make TCR beta cDNA. Seven donors tested HCMV-seropositive and one tested seronegative among the eight sequenced. NKG2C+ dominant clonotype frequencies in about six donors were roughly 1.0-7.5% of CD8+ T cells. These clonotypes, the leaders elsewhere, also led the CD3+CD56-NKG2C+ fraction in a handful of donors. Unclear, still, was the HCMV specificity of the expanded NKG2C+ T cell clones.

The sample in question was CD4+ T cells sorted from PBMCs, obtained less than 13 days after vaccination. This sequence joins TRBV6-1 and TRBJ1-2; weak D call: TRBD1 (6 bases). The TCR sequence derives from a man over 45 who received an inactivated influenza vaccine. In nucleotides, the CDR3 is TGTGCCAGCAGACCCCGCGGGGGTCAGGGGGGCTACACCTTC. This gives the protein CASRPRGGQGGYTF.